This T cell receptor (beta chain) comes out of a study of shared clonotypes between healthy human individuals. Study results and limitations: Larger richness was generally estimated for naive than memory subsets. Generation probability values for non-shared clonotypes were lower than those for clonotypes shared by all four donors.

Only in-frame clones appear in the TCRdb table, and some are missing; sequencing was by immunoSEQ multiplex PCR. The sample carries 950,000 to 1,200,000 clones, about 80% recorded once. The CDR3 covers 15 residues. Deletions cut 5 bases from V and 4 bases from J, with 15 bases between. Per the germline V gene, CDR1 is MNHEY and CDR2 is SMNVEV (reference sequence). Details on this clone: The antigen remains undetermined.

This chain joins TRBV27 and TRBJ2-1; a possible D gene is TRBD2 (6 bases). Sequenced material: memory CD4+ T cells from PBMCs. Subset given: CD45RA-negative fraction. The receptor comes from a young man in good health. Some clones in this sample may be carry-over from other donors' samples. CDR3 DNA sequence: TGTGCCAGCAGTCCCCAACAGCGGGCTTACAATGAGCAGTTCTTC. Protein: CASSPQQRAYNEQFF.